The 9 T cell receptor beta chains below all came from one sample that was sequenced in a study of T cell responses to AZD1222 COVID-19 vaccine. Sequenced by immunoSEQ multiplex PCR; TCRdb stores in-frame clones only, minus some. Here the sample spans just under 150,000 clones, approximately 89% being singletons. The source was peripheral blood, collected 28 days after the second AZD1222 dose. The receptors come from an adult who received the AZD1222 COVID-19 vaccine.

The V call is TRBV6-5, the J call TRBJ1-5; tentative D call: TRBD1 (5 bases). Trimming left V 7 bases short and J 2 bases short, with 9 bases between. This CDR3 region has 13 residues. In germline, CDR1 is MNHEY, CDR2 SVGAGI. CDR3 sequence: CASTTGGNQPQHF. The DNA for the CDR3 is TGTGCCAGCACCACGGGGGGCAATCAGCCCCAGCATTTT.

V usage is TRBV6-5 and J usage is TRBJ1-5, with D uncertain. V gave up 2 bases and J gave up 5 bases, with 7 bases separating them. Germline-derived CDR1 and CDR2 are MNHEY and SVGAGI. This CDR3 is 13 amino acids long. The CDR3 protein is CASSYGRDQPQHF. CDR3 in DNA: TGTGCCAGCAGTTACGGCCGAGATCAGCCCCAGCATTTT.

This chain links TRBV6-5 with TRBJ1-2; D is ambiguous. Looked up from germline, CDR1 is MNHEY and CDR2 is SVGAGI. This CDR3 is 13 amino acids long. The ends were cut back, 2 bases at V and 2 bases at J, with 6 bases in the middle. CDR3 nucleotide sequence: TGTGCCAGCAGTTACGAGGGAAACTATGGCTACACCTTC. This sequence encodes CASSYEGNYGYTF.

In its sample, this clone was seen once. The chain combines TRBV5-1 with TRBJ2-1; maybe TRBD1 (5 bases). V was trimmed by 4 bases and J by 9 bases, leaving 11 bases between them. CDR1 and CDR2 from the germline V gene are SGHRS and YFSETQ. The CDR3 runs 12 residues. The CDR3 reads CASSPGHGEQFF. DNA of the CDR3: TGCGCCAGCAGCCCAGGGCATGGTGAGCAGTTCTTC. Together with reference TRBV5-1 and TRBJ2-1, the CDR3 gives the full variable domain: KAGVTQTPRYLIKTRGQQVTLSCSPISGHRSVSWYQQTPGQGLQFLFEYFSETQRNKGNFPGRFSGRQFSNSRSEMNVSTLELGDSALYLCASSPGHGEQFFGPGTRLTVL.

V gene TRBV4-3 combines with J gene TRBJ1-2; D possibly corresponds to TRBD1 (5 bases). This CDR3 is built from 14 residues. Germline lookup yields CDR1 LGHNA and CDR2 YSLEER. Trimming left V 1 base short and J 1 base short, with 7 bases between. CDR3 in amino acids: CASSQGDSNYGYTF. As DNA, the CDR3 is TGCGCCAGCAGCCAAGGCGACAGTAACTATGGCTACACCTTC.

The chain recombines TRBV6-5 with TRBJ1-2, with D hard to call. The V end was cut by 4 bases, the J end by 0 bases, with 6 bases between. This CDR3 contains 13 residues. Germline V lookup: CDR1 MNHEY, CDR2 SVGAGI. The CDR3 spells CASSSRANYGYTF. CDR3 nucleotide sequence: TGTGCCAGCAGTTCGAGAGCTAACTATGGCTACACCTTC.

A few counts support this clone. The gene calls are TRBV7-3 and TRBJ1-2, with D possibly TRBD1 on 6 matching bases. Trimming cost V 2 bases and J 6 bases, with 19 bases left between them. Germline loops: CDR1 SGHTA, CDR2 FQGTGA. There are 16 residues in the CDR3. This CDR3 reads CASSLAGGANMDGYTF. CDR3 DNA sequence: TGTGCCAGCAGCTTAGCTGGGGGGGCCAACATGGATGGCTACACCTTC.

The rearrangement links TRBV7-7 to TRBJ1-2; 7 nucleotides line up with TRBD1. The CDR3 runs to 15 residues. Germline lookup yields CDR1 SSHAT and CDR2 FNYEAQ (reference sequence). V trimming: 5 bases; J trimming: 2 bases; junction bases outside the gene matches: 8. CDR3 DNA sequence: TGTGCCAGCAGCCTCGACAGGGTAACAAACTATGGCTACACCTTC. This encodes CASSLDRVTNYGYTF.

This chain joins TRBV7-2 and TRBJ1-1, with D tentatively TRBD1 (5 bases). Between the trimmed V and J ends, which lost 0 bases and 4 bases, there was a span of 9 bases. The CDR3 totals 14 residues. In germline, CDR1 is SGHTA, CDR2 FQGNSA. CDR3 nucleotides: TGTGCCAGCAGCTTAGCGGGGGTAAGCACTGAAGCTTTCTTT. Translating it yields CASSLAGVSTEAFF.